This T cell receptor beta chain was identified during a study of shared clonotypes between healthy human individuals. Findings of the study overall: Non-shared clonotypes were found to have lower generation probabilities than the clonotypes that were shared by all four of the sorted-subset donors.

A note on this clone: The antigen is unknown.

Germline CDR1 SGHDT, CDR2 YYEEEE. CDR3 length equals 13 residues. V dropped 3 bases and J dropped 7; count of bases not matched to a gene: 4. Sequenced by immunoSEQ multiplex PCR; TCRdb stores in-frame clones only, minus some. Of a few million clones listed, approximately 96% are singletons. The specimen sequenced was naive CD4+ T cells sorted from blood. Subset reported: CD45RA+ positively selected. The clonotype originates from a man between 18 and 29 years old in good health. The V and J genes are TRBV5-6 and TRBJ2-7, with 10 nucleotides matching TRBD1. The CDR3 sequence: CASSYDRGREQYF. In DNA form, the CDR3 reads TGTGCCAGCAGCTACGACAGGGGGCGAGAGCAGTACTTC.